This T cell receptor (beta chain) stems from a study of blood T cell repertoires in COVID-19. Study as a whole: The United States, Italy and Spain supplied acute and convalescent COVID-19 samples. Nucleic acid was either cDNA or gDNA, and it came from T cells, B-cell-depleted T cells, or PBMCs.

CDR3 length: 17 residues. V was clipped by 0 bases and J by 3 bases; unmatched bases: 9. The germline CDR1 and CDR2 sequences are ENHRY and SYGVKD. Source study methods: Estimates of nucleated cell counts were drawn from the amplification of reference gene primers. The protocol was immunoSEQ multiplex PCR, while the TCRdb copy is restricted to in-frame clones and leaves out a portion. D and trimming come from the DNA, and the V and J calls and clone size come from that table. The table records about 170,000 clones, roughly 86% of them present only once. The sample consisted of peripheral blood. The sequence came from a woman of 80 years or more in a cohort sampled during active or convalescent COVID-19. The V and J genes are TRBV10-3 and TRBJ2-7; 9 bases map to TRBD2. The CDR3 DNA follows: TGTGCCATCAGTGAGTCGACTCGACTAGCGGATATCTACGAGCAGTACTTC. It is translated as CAISESTRLADIYEQYF.